The sequence of this TCR beta chain was determined in a study of PD-1 blockade in mismatch repair-deficient tumors. The overall study: Patients had more than ten mismatch repair-deficient cancer types, all previously treated and progressing.

Study findings and constraints: Tumor-resident clones, often undetectable pretreatment in blood, expanded then contracted after pembrolizumab.

The TCR-sequenced patients were three responders to pembrolizumab. There are 15 residues in the CDR3. Germline V gene data show CDR1 as LNHDA and CDR2 as SQIVND (reference sequence). V lost 7 bases and J lost 0, with 13 bases in between. With respect to this clone: As yet, its antigen is unknown.

Profiled with immunoSEQ multiplex PCR; TCRdb holds only in-frame clones, not every one. The sample lists fewer than 50,000 clones, more than 75% occurring once. The chain employs TRBV19 and TRBJ1-5, with a tentative D call TRBD1 (6 bases). The sequence was obtained from an adult with mismatch repair-deficient cancer. The sequencing here drew on peripheral blood, taken 4 weeks after starting pembrolizumab. DNA of the CDR3: TGTGCCAGTAACTACAGGGAGGGTAGCAATCAGCCCCAGCATTTT. The encoded protein is CASNYREGSNQPQHF.